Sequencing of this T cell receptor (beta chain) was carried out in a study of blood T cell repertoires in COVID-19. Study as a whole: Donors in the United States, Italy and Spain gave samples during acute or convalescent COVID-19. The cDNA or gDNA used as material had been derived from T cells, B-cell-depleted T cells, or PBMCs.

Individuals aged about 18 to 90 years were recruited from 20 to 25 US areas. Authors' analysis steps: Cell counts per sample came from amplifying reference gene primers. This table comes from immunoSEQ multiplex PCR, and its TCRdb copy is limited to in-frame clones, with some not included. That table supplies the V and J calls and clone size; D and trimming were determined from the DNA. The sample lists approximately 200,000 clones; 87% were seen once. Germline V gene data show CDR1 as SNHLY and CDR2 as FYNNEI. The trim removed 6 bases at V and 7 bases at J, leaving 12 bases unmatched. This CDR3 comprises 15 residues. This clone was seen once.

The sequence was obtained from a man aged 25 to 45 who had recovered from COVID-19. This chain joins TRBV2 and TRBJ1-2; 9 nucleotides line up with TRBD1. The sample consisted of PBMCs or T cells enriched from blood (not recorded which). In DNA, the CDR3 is TGTGCCAGCAGGGCCGGGACAGGGAGTATCGGTGGCTACACCTTC. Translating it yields CASRAGTGSIGGYTF.